A selection of T cell receptor beta chains follows, all from one sample in a study of shared clonotypes between healthy human individuals. The protocol was immunoSEQ multiplex PCR, while the TCRdb copy is restricted to in-frame clones and leaves out a portion. The sample holds approximately 2.5 million clones, around 90% seen once. The sequenced sample consisted of naive CD4+ T cells sorted from blood. The receptors come from a man aged 18 to 35 in good health. The CDR3 runs from the conserved cysteine through the conserved F or W. D genes are given only for firm matches. For some rows the clone size is stated as once, few or many, or as a class when expanded; others skip it.

j_gene | abundance | v_gene | d_gene | CDR3nt | CDR3aa
TRBJ2-7 | NA | TRBV6-7 | TRBD2 | TGTGCCAGCAGTTACCCCTTGGGACTAGCGGGAGACAACTACGAGCAGTACTTC | CASSYPLGLAGDNYEQYF
TRBJ2-7 | NA | TRBV19 | TRBD1 | TGTGCCAGTAGCCCACAGGGGGCGACCTACGAGCAGTACTTC | CASSPQGATYEQYF
TRBJ2-7 | NA | TRBV18 | NA | TGTGCCAGCTCACAAGGAGCCTGGGGGGGCCGGGAGCAGTACTTC | CASSQGAWGGREQYF
TRBJ1-3 | NA | TRBV6-6 | NA | TGTGCCAGCAGTCCCCCCTGGCCTGGAAACACCATATATTTT | CASSPPWPGNTIYF
TRBJ1-5 | NA | TRBV2 | NA | TGTGCCAGCAGTGTAGAATCGGGACAGCCCCAGCATTTT | CASSVESGQPQHF
TRBJ2-7 | NA | TRBV18 | TRBD1 | TGTGCCAGCTCGCCATCTCGGGACAGGGGAACCTACGAGCAGTACTTC | CASSPSRDRGTYEQYF
TRBJ1-1 | NA | TRBV18 | NA | TGTGCCAGCGAACCCGATACCAACAGGGTTCGTACTGAAGCTTTCTTT | CASEPDTNRVRTEAFF
TRBJ2-2 | few | TRBV6-6 | NA | TGTGCCAGCAGTAGGGACTTAGCTATCACCGGGGAGCTGTTTTTT | CASSRDLAITGELFF
TRBJ2-2 | few | TRBV27 | NA | TGTGCCAGCAGTTTTCCCTTAGGGACTCTGTTTTTT | CASSFPLGTLFF
TRBJ2-3 | NA | TRBV5-8 | NA | TGTGCCAGCAGCTTGCTGGGGCAATTTTCGGGGACAGATACGCAGTATTTT | CASSLLGQFSGTDTQYF
TRBJ2-3 | NA | TRBV12-5 | TRBD2 | TGTGCTAGTGCCGAGTGGGGAGGGGATACGCAGTATTTT | CASAEWGGDTQYF
TRBJ2-5 | NA | TRBV29-1 | TRBD2 | TGCAGCGTTGCTGGACTAGCGGGAGAGACCCAGTACTTC | CSVAGLAGETQYF
TRBJ1-1 | NA | TRBV5-1 | NA | TGCGCCAGCAGAATCAATACAGGAATGAACACTGAAGCTTTCTTT | CASRINTGMNTEAFF
TRBJ2-5 | NA | TRBV7-2 | NA | TGTGCCAGCAGCTTAGTTACGGGGGAGACCCAGTACTTC | CASSLVTGETQYF